The 28 T cell receptor beta chains below come from one sample, sequenced in a study of blood T cell repertoires in COVID-19. Repertoires were generated with immunoSEQ multiplex PCR, while TCRdb's copy carries only in-frame clones and drops some. The sample includes around 110,000 clones, around nine tenths of them seen just once. Input material: peripheral blood. Source of these receptors: a woman aged 25 to 39 with acute or convalescent COVID-19.

V usage is TRBV18 and J usage is TRBJ1-6; 7 bases are shared with TRBD1. CDR3 length equals 14 residues. V shed 0 bases, J shed 8 bases, and the junction held 1 base outside the gene matches. Germline CDR1 is KGHSH and CDR2 is LQKENI. CDR3 bases: TGTGCCAGCTCACCACCGGGACAGTATTCACCCCTCCACTTT. It yields the protein CASSPPGQYSPLHF.

The chain uses TRBV20-1 and TRBJ1-1; D gene unclear. Between the trimmed V and J ends, which lost 3 bases and 1 base, there was a span of 9 bases. CDR3 size: 13 residues. The germline CDR1 and CDR2 sequences are DFQATT and SNEGSKA (reference sequence). The DNA of the CDR3 is TGCAGTGCTAGTGGGCAGCGGAACACTGAAGCTTTCTTT. Translated, it gives CSASGQRNTEAFF.

This rearrangement joins TRBV7-2 to TRBJ1-2; D is uncertain. Germline V gene data show CDR1 as SGHTA and CDR2 as FQGNSA. The CDR3 totals 12 residues. Trimming removed 1 base at V and 9 bases at J, with 9 bases between. DNA of the CDR3: TGTGCCAGCAGCTTAGTTCTTGCGAGCTACACCTTC. Its translation is CASSLVLASYTF.

The chain links TRBV12-3 or TRBV12-4 to TRBJ1-2; weak D call: TRBD1 (5 bases). V was trimmed by 7 bases and J by 7 bases, leaving 16 bases between them. The CDR3 sequence is 13 residues long. CDR3 sequence reads: CASTFGGGSGYTF. The CDR3 DNA reads TGTGCCAGCACCTTTGGGGGGGGTAGTGGCTACACCTTC.

This clone was found a few times. The rearrangement links TRBV24-1 to TRBJ2-3; 7 bases align to TRBD1. The CDR3 covers 16 residues. Germline lookup yields CDR1 KGHDR and CDR2 SFDVKD. After removal of 4 bases from V and 1 base from J, the junction contained 7 bases not matched to a gene. This CDR3 is CATSEVTGRGTDTQYF. The CDR3 DNA is TGTGCCACCAGTGAGGTGACAGGGCGGGGCACAGATACGCAGTATTTT.

The count of this clone is one. This chain links TRBV18 with TRBJ1-1; D might be TRBD1 (5 bases). Germline V gives CDR1 KGHSH, CDR2 LQKENI. V gave up 5 bases and J gave up 0 bases, with 10 bases separating them. The CDR3 totals 14 residues. This CDR3 is CASSGRGLNTEAFF. The CDR3 nucleotides read TGTGCCAGCTCAGGGCGGGGGTTGAACACTGAAGCTTTCTTT.

This clone appeared a single time. CDR3 amino acids: CASSLFGGRWETQYF. In nucleotides, the CDR3 is TGTGCCAGCAGTTTATTTGGTGGGCGCTGGGAGACCCAGTACTTC. The chain has TRBV27 and TRBJ2-5; no definite D call. Trimming shortened V by 1 base and J by 5 bases, and 14 bases separated the two germline ends. The CDR3 is 15 amino acids. The germline CDR1 and CDR2 sequences are MNHEY and SMNVEV (reference sequence).

V gene TRBV11-2 combines with J gene TRBJ2-7, with D possibly being TRBD1 (5 bases). V gave up 4 bases and J gave up 1 base, with 11 bases separating them. There are 14 residues in the CDR3. Germline assignment: CDR1 SGHAT and CDR2 FQNNGV. CDR3 coding DNA: TGTGCCAGCAGCTGGGCCCAGGGTTCCTACGAGCAGTACTTC. Amino acid sequence: CASSWAQGSYEQYF. The whole variable domain, remainder taken from reference TRBV11-2 and TRBJ2-7, is EAGVAQSPRYKIIEKRQSVAFWCNPISGHATLYWYQQILGQGPKLLIQFQNNGVVDDSQLPKDRFSAERLKGVDSTLKIQPAKLEDSAVYLCASSWAQGSYEQYFGPGTRLTVT.

The rearrangement uses TRBV4-3 and TRBJ2-1, with D perhaps TRBD2 (6 bases). Germline V gene data show CDR1 as LGHNA and CDR2 as YSLEER. CDR3 size: 17 residues. V was shortened by 4 bases and J by 3 bases, with 19 bases between the two germline ends. CDR3 residues: CASSRETGTYNYNEQFF. For the CDR3, the DNA is TGCGCCAGCAGCCGAGAAACCGGGACTTATAACTACAATGAGCAGTTCTTC.

The J gene is TRBJ1-1, the V gene TRBV6-5, with D possibly matching TRBD1 (6 bases). V dropped 9 bases and J dropped 4 bases, with 15 bases sitting between them. CDR3 size: 13 residues. Germline lookup yields CDR1 MNHEY and CDR2 SVGAGI. The DNA for the CDR3 is TGTGCCAGTCACAGGGTCCTTGGCACTGAAGCTTTCTTT. Translated: CASHRVLGTEAFF.

The J gene is TRBJ2-1, the V gene TRBV5-1; TRBD1 matches 7 bases. The CDR3 consists of 14 residues. CDR1 and CDR2 (germline): SGHRS, YFSETQ. V shed 0 bases and J 4 bases; nucleotides not matched to a gene: 1. CDR3 bases: TGCGCCAGCAGCTTGGAGGGACAGTACAATGAGCAGTTCTTC. This encodes CASSLEGQYNEQFF.

This clone has a single count. The V and J genes are TRBV30 and TRBJ1-5; D unresolved. V lost 2 bases to trimming and J lost 3 bases, with 14 bases between them. The CDR3 extends over 15 amino acids. Germline values: CDR1 GTSNPN, CDR2 SVGIG (reference sequence). The CDR3 DNA is TGTGCCTGGAGTCCTCCGGGGTCATACAATCAGCCCCAGCATTTT. This encodes CAWSPPGSYNQPQHF.

The chain links TRBV5-1 to TRBJ2-7; TRBD2 is a possible D gene (6 bases). V lost 7 bases, J lost 3 bases, and 11 bases lay in between. CDR1 and CDR2 from the germline V gene are SGHRS and YFSETQ. The CDR3 sequence is 12 residues long. CDR3 sequence reads: CASGRGGYEQYF. In nucleotides, the CDR3 is TGCGCCAGCGGACGGGGAGGCTACGAGCAGTACTTC.

The rearrangement joins TRBV21-1 to TRBJ1-3; no check of the table's D call, TRBD1, against the DNA was made. TRBV21-1 is listed as a pseudogene. The CDR3 loop spans 16 amino acids. The CDR3 DNA reads TGTGCCAGCAGCAAAGGAGGGCAGGGGGCTGGAAACACCATATATTTT. Its protein is CASSKGGQGAGNTIYF.

This clone was seen a single time. The chain joins TRBV7-8 to TRBJ2-7; 7 bases match TRBD1. Germline V gene sequence: CDR1 SGHVS, CDR2 FQNEAQ. The V gene end was trimmed by 5 bases and the J gene end by 3 bases; junction bases not matched to a gene: 16. CDR3 size: 17 residues. The CDR3 protein is CASSRDSLFGRNYEQYF. CDR3 in DNA: TGTGCCAGCAGCCGGGACAGCCTATTCGGTCGGAACTACGAGCAGTACTTC.

The chain employs TRBV7-3 and TRBJ1-1; D unresolved. The CDR3 is made up of 13 amino acids. V was pared by 0 bases and J by 7 bases, with 9 bases between. Germline V CDR1 and CDR2: SGHTA, FQGTGA. In DNA, the CDR3 is TGTGCCAGCAGCTTAACGTTCGGAGTTGAAGCTTTCTTT. Its protein is CASSLTFGVEAFF.

The CDR3 here is CASSPGQLSSYNSPLHF. As DNA, the CDR3 is TGTGCCAGTAGTCCGGGACAGCTGAGCTCCTATAATTCACCCCTCCACTTT. The genes are TRBV19 and TRBJ1-6, with 7 bases fitting TRBD1. The CDR3 sequence is 17 residues long. CDR1 is LNHDA, CDR2 SQIVND, per germline (reference sequence). Unmatched junction bases numbered 7, after V lost 5 bases and J lost 0 bases.

This clone was detected only once. V is TRBV30 and J is TRBJ2-7; TRBD2 might be the D (5 bases). V was cut by 0 bases and J by 2 bases, with 17 bases left in between. The germline V gene encodes CDR1 GTSNPN and CDR2 SVGIG (reference sequence). The CDR3 loop spans 16 amino acids. The CDR3 DNA is TGTGCCTGGAGTGTAGACCGCACCGGGGTAACCTACGAGCAGTACTTC. This gives the protein CAWSVDRTGVTYEQYF.

This clone was seen just once. The gene calls are TRBV7-2 and TRBJ1-1; 10 positions match TRBD1. V was clipped by 5 bases and J by 5 bases; unmatched bases: 8. Germline values: CDR1 SGHTA, CDR2 FQGNSA. This CDR3 is 15 amino acids long. Here the CDR3 reads CASSRRQGAGTEAFF. DNA of the CDR3: TGTGCCAGCAGCCGTAGACAGGGGGCGGGGACTGAAGCTTTCTTT.

The chain combines TRBV9 with TRBJ1-1; D possibly corresponds to TRBD1 (6 bases). In germline, CDR1 is SGDLS, CDR2 YYNGEE. V shed 3 bases and J shed 1 base, with 19 bases lying between them. The CDR3 consists of 17 residues. The CDR3 protein is CASSARQVPDENTEAFF. In DNA, the CDR3 is TGTGCCAGCAGCGCAAGACAGGTGCCAGATGAGAACACTGAAGCTTTCTTT.

The rearrangement joins TRBV5-8 to TRBJ2-5, with 10 positions matching TRBD1. The germline V gene has CDR1 SGHTS and CDR2 YDEGEE. V gave up 2 bases and J gave up 4 bases; unmatched junction bases: 2. The CDR3 covers 14 residues. The CDR3 DNA is TGTGCCAGCAGCTTCCGGGACAGGGGAGAGACCCAGTACTTC. This encodes CASSFRDRGETQYF.

The gene calls are TRBV7-3 and TRBJ2-7; 8 nucleotides line up with TRBD1. This CDR3 has 14 amino acids. The germline V gene has CDR1 SGHTA and CDR2 FQGTGA. Trimming removed 5 bases from V and 4 bases from J; junction bases left unmatched: 7. The CDR3 protein is CASSVQGVEYEQYF. For the CDR3, the DNA is TGTGCCAGCAGCGTACAGGGGGTAGAGTACGAGCAGTACTTC.

The rearrangement uses TRBV9 and TRBJ2-2; 7 nucleotides agree with TRBD2. V lost 0 bases to trimming and J lost 7 bases; unmatched junction nucleotides: 9. The CDR3 has 16 residues. Germline CDR1 is SGDLS and CDR2 is YYNGEE. The CDR3 spells CASSVGGGTPSGELFF. The DNA of the CDR3 is TGTGCCAGCAGCGTAGGGGGAGGGACTCCAAGCGGGGAGCTGTTTTTT.

V is TRBV13 and J is TRBJ2-4; D ambiguous. V lost 0 bases, J lost 0 bases, and 9 bases lay in between. Per the germline V gene, CDR1 is PRHDT and CDR2 is FYEKMQ (reference sequence). The CDR3 runs 16 residues. Here the CDR3 reads CASSLGRSLAKNIQYF. CDR3 DNA sequence: TGTGCCAGCAGCTTAGGGCGGTCGCTAGCCAAAAACATTCAGTACTTC.

The rearrangement uses TRBV5-5 and TRBJ1-5; D ambiguous. The V and J ends lost 2 bases and 4 bases respectively, with 13 bases between them. CDR1 and CDR2 (germline): SGHKS, YYEKEE (reference sequence). The CDR3 is 15 residues long. This chain's CDR3 is CASSFSQDENQPQHF. CDR3 in DNA: TGTGCCAGCAGCTTCTCCCAGGATGAAAATCAGCCCCAGCATTTT. The full variable domain, with the rest looked up from reference TRBV5-5 and TRBJ1-5, is DAGVTQSPTHLIKTRGQQVTLRCSPISGHKSVSWYQQVLGQGPQFIFQYYEKEERGRGNFPDRFSARQFPNYSSELNVNALLLGDSALYLCASSFSQDENQPQHFGDGTRLSIL.

This clone occurred once. The rearrangement links TRBV6-2 or TRBV6-3 to TRBJ2-7, with D unresolved. V gave up 3 bases and J gave up 3 bases, with 9 bases separating them. The CDR3 length is 13 residues. Germline CDR1 and CDR2: MNHEY and SVGEGT. The CDR3 DNA is TGTGCCAGCAGTTATGCTTCGGGCTACGAGCAGTACTTC. Residues: CASSYASGYEQYF.

This clone was counted a few times. This chain joins TRBV12-5 and TRBJ2-7, with TRBD2 identical over 7 bases. With V trimmed by 1 base and J by 7 bases, 10 bases remained unmatched. Germline V lookup: CDR1 LGHNT, CDR2 FRNRAP. This CDR3 has 15 residues. For the CDR3, the DNA is TGTGCTAGTGGTTTGGAAATAGCGGGCGGCGATGAGCAGTACTTC. Translating gives CASGLEIAGGDEQYF. The variable domain in full, completed from reference TRBV12-5 and TRBJ2-7, reads DARVTQTPRHKVTEMGQEVTMRCQPILGHNTVFWYRQTMMQGLELLAYFRNRAPLDDSGMPKDRFSAEMPDATLATLKIQPSEPRDSAVYFCASGLEIAGGDEQYFGPGTRLTVT.

The genes are TRBV11-3 and TRBJ2-7; no definite D call. Germline V gene data show CDR1 as SGHNT and CDR2 as YENEEA. The CDR3 runs to 14 residues. Trimming removed 0 bases at V and 3 bases at J, with 9 bases between. The chain's CDR3 is CASSLERHFYEQYF. CDR3 in DNA: TGTGCCAGCAGCTTAGAGAGGCATTTCTACGAGCAGTACTTC.